This T cell receptor (beta chain) was captured by sequencing in a study of shared clonotypes between healthy human individuals. The CDR3 spans 14 residues. Germline V gene data show CDR1 as SGHTA and CDR2 as FQGNSA. V was shortened by 6 bases and J by 5 bases, with 14 bases between the two germline ends. The sorted-subset replicate PCRs were given around 200 ng DNA, which is tens of thousands of T cell genomes. The protocol was immunoSEQ multiplex PCR, while the TCRdb copy is restricted to in-frame clones and leaves out a portion. The sample comprises some 2.4 million clones, approximately 94% of which are singletons, and more than 0.35% rests with the top ten.

This receptor was identified in a young man in good health. Some clones in this sample may be carry-over from other donors' samples. The chain links TRBV7-2 to TRBJ1-5; no clear D gene. Sequenced input: naive CD4+ T cells from PBMCs. Subset noted: CD45RA+ positively selected. The CDR3 bases are TGTGCCAGCAGTTTTCCCGGGGTATATCAGCCCCAGCATTTT. Amino acid sequence: CASSFPGVYQPQHF. Based on the CDR3 plus reference TRBV7-2 and TRBJ1-5, the full variable domain is GAGVSQSPSNKVTEKGKDVELRCDPISGHTALYWYRQSLGQGLEFLIYFQGNSAPDKSGLPSDRFSAERTGGSVSTLTIQRTQQEDSAVYLCASSFPGVYQPQHFGDGTRLSIL.